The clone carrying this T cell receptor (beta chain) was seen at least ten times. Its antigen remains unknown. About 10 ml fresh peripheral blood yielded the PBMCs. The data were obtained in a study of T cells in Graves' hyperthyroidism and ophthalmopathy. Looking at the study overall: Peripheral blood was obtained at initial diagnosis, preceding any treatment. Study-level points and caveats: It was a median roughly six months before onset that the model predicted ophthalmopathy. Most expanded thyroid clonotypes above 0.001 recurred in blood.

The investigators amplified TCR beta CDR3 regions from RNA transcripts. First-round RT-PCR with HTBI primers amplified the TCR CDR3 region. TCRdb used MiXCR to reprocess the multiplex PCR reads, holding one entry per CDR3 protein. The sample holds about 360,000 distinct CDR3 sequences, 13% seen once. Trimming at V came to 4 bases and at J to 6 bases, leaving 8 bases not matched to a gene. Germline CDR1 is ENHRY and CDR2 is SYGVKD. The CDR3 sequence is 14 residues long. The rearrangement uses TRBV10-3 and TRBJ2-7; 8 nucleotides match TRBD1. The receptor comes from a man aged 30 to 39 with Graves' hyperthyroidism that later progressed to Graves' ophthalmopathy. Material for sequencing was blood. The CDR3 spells CAISGDRGWFEQYF. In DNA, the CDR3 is TGTGCCATCAGTGGTGACAGGGGTTGGTTCGAGCAGTACTTC.